The rows below give T cell receptor beta chains drawn from one sample of a study of shared clonotypes between healthy human individuals. Repertoires were generated with immunoSEQ multiplex PCR, while TCRdb's copy carries only in-frame clones and drops some. Counted here are fewer than 850,000 clones, about three quarters occurring once; the ten biggest clones make up under 2%. The sequencing input was memory CD4+ T cells sorted from blood. These receptors came from a woman aged 25 to 39 in good health. CDR3s include the opening cysteine and the closing phenylalanine or tryptophan. D genes are given only for firm matches. Not every row has a clone size; where given, it reads once, few, many or a size class.

d_call	v_call	j_call	clone_size	cdr3_nt	cdr3_aa
.	TRBV5-1	TRBJ2-5	once	TGCGCCAGCAGCACCACAGGGCTCACCGACGGGGTCCAAGAGACCCAGTACTTC	CASSTTGLTDGVQETQYF
TRBD1	TRBV2	TRBJ2-7	.	TGTGCCAGCAGTGAAGGCGCAAGGGGGCCCTACGAGCAGTACTTC	CASSEGARGPYEQYF
TRBD2	TRBV6-6	TRBJ2-7	.	TGTGCCAGCAGCCAGTGGGGCGGGGGCTACGAGCAGTACTTC	CASSQWGGGYEQYF
TRBD2	TRBV4-1	TRBJ2-3	.	TGCGCCAGCAGCCAACCTACTAGCGGTAGCACAGATACGCAGTATTTT	CASSQPTSGSTDTQYF
TRBD1	TRBV6-1	TRBJ1-2	.	TGTGCCAGCAGGCAGGGGGAGCTCTATGGCTACACCTTC	CASRQGELYGYTF
TRBD2	TRBV30	TRBJ2-1	.	TGTGCCTGGACGAGGGGGACTAGCGGGAGCTACAATGAGCAGTTCTTC	CAWTRGTSGSYNEQFF
.	TRBV7-8	TRBJ2-3	.	TGTGCCAGCAGAGGATTCTATGCTAATCAAGATACGCAGTATTTT	CASRGFYANQDTQYF
TRBD2	TRBV5-1	TRBJ2-1	many	TGCGCCAGCAGCTTGTCCTCGGGAGGGTACAATGAGCAGTTCTTC	CASSLSSGGYNEQFF
TRBD2	TRBV5-6	TRBJ2-1	.	TGTGCCAGCAGCTTGGTGGCTAGCGGGAGGGCCCTCAATGAGCAGTTCTTC	CASSLVASGRALNEQFF
.	TRBV28	TRBJ2-1	.	TGTGCCAGCAGTCTGGACACCTCCTACAATGAGCAGTTCTTC	CASSLDTSYNEQFF
TRBD1	TRBV5-1	TRBJ2-2	.	TGCGCCAGCAGCTTGATACAGGGGGACACCGGGGAGCTGTTTTTT	CASSLIQGDTGELFF
.	TRBV7-9	TRBJ1-2	once	TGTGCCAGCAGCTTAGTTGCCGGGACCTCTAACTATGGCTACACCTTC	CASSLVAGTSNYGYTF
.	TRBV5-4	TRBJ1-5	.	TGTGCCAGCAGTTCACGGATCAATCAGCCCCAGCATTTT	CASSSRINQPQHF
.	TRBV30	TRBJ2-1	.	TGTGCCTGGAGCAACGGGGCAATCAGTGAGCAGTTCTTC	CAWSNGAISEQFF
TRBD1	TRBV28	TRBJ2-6	.	TGTGCCAGCAGGGACAGGGGGCTTTCTGGGGCCAACGTCCTGACTTTC	CASRDRGLSGANVLTF
.	TRBV4-1	TRBJ2-2	.	TGCGCCAGCAGCCAAGAATGGAGTGCGGGACCCGGCACCGGGGAGCTGTTTTTT	CASSQEWSAGPGTGELFF
.	TRBV29-1	TRBJ2-5	few	TGCAGCGTTGCAGTGAGGGAGACCCAGTACTTC	CSVAVRETQYF
.	TRBV5-6	TRBJ1-1	.	TGTGCCAGCAGCGATGTAGGAGGGCCGAATACTGAAGCTTTCTTT	CASSDVGGPNTEAFF
.	TRBV19	TRBJ2-1	.	TGTGCCAGTAGTATCTTCCCGAACAATGAGCAGTTCTTC	CASSIFPNNEQFF
.	TRBV27	TRBJ2-7	.	TGTGCCAGCAGTCTCCACAGGGCCAGCTCCTACGAGCAGTACTTC	CASSLHRASSYEQYF
.	TRBV10-2	TRBJ1-4	.	TGCGCCAGCAGTCAGGGGATGAAGGAAAAACTGTTTTTT	CASSQGMKEKLFF
.	TRBV25-1	TRBJ2-7	.	TGTGCCAGCAGTTCACCGCTTTACGAGGGCTCTACGGCCTACGAGCAGTACTTC	CASSSPLYEGSTAYEQYF
.	TRBV28	TRBJ1-2	few	TGTGCCAGCAGTTTAGCGGCAACTCAAAACTATGGCTACACCTTC	CASSLAATQNYGYTF
.	TRBV2	TRBJ2-7	.	TGTGCCAGCAGTCCCCGCGAGGGGTCGGGCGAGCAGTACTTC	CASSPREGSGEQYF
TRBD1	TRBV7-9	TRBJ1-1	few	TGTGCCAGCAGCGCCGACAGGGGGAACACTGAAGCTTTCTTT	CASSADRGNTEAFF
TRBD1	TRBV18	TRBJ2-5	.	TGTGCCAGCTCACCACGACAGGGGAAATGGGAGACCCAGTACTTC	CASSPRQGKWETQYF
TRBD2	TRBV10-2	TRBJ2-1	.	TGCGCCAGCAGTGTGCTAGCGGGCCCCTACAATGAGCAGTTCTTC	CASSVLAGPYNEQFF
TRBD1	TRBV28	TRBJ1-1	.	TGTGCCAGCAGTGCATCGACAGGGCACACTGAAGCTTTCTTT	CASSASTGHTEAFF